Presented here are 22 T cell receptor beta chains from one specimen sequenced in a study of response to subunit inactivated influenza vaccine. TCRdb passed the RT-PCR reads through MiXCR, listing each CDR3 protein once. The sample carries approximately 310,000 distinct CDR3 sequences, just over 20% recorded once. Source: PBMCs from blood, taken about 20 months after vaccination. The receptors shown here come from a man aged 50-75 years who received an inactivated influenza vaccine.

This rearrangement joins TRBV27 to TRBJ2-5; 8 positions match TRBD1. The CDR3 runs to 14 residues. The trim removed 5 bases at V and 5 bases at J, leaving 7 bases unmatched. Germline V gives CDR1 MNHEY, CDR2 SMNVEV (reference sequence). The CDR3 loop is CASSDSTGAETQYF. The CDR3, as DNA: TGTGCCAGCAGTGACTCGACAGGGGCGGAGACCCAGTACTTC.

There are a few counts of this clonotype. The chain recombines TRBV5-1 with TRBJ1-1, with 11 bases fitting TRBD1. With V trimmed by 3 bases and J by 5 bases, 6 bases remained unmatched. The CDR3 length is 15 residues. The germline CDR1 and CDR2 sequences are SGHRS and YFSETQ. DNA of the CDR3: TGCGCCAGCAGCTCCGTCGGGACAGGGGGGACTGAAGCTTTCTTT. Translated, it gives CASSSVGTGGTEAFF.

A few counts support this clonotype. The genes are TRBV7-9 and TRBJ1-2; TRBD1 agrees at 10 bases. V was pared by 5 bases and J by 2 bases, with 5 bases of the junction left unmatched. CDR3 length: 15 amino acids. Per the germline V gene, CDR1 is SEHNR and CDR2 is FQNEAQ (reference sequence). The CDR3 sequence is CASSTRQGANYGYTF. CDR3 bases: TGTGCCAGCAGCACGCGACAGGGGGCAAACTATGGCTACACCTTC.

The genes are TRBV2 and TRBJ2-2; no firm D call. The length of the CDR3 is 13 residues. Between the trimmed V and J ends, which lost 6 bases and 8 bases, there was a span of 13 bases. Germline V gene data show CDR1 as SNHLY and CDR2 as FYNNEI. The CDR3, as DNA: TGTGCCAGCAGATTAGACCCCAGGGGGGAGCTGTTTTTT. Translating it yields CASRLDPRGELFF. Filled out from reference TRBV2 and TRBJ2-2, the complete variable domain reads EPEVTQTPSHQVTQMGQEVILRCVPISNHLYFYWYRQILGQKVEFLVSFYNNEISEKSEIFDDQFSVERPDGSNFTLKIRSTKLEDSAMYFCASRLDPRGELFFGEGSRLTVL.

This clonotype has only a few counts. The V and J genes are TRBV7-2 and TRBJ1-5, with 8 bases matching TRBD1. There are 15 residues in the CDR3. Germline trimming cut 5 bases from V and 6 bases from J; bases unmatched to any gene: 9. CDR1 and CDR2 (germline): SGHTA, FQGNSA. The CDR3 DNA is TGTGCCAGCAGCGAGAGTCAGGGGGCTGGTCAGCCCCAGCATTTT. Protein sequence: CASSESQGAGQPQHF.

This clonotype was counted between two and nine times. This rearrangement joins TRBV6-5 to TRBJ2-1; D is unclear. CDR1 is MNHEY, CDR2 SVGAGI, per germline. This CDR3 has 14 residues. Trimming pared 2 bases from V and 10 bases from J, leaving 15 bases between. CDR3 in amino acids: CASSYEHRLGEQFF. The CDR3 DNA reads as TGTGCCAGCAGTTACGAACACCGTCTAGGAGAGCAGTTCTTC.

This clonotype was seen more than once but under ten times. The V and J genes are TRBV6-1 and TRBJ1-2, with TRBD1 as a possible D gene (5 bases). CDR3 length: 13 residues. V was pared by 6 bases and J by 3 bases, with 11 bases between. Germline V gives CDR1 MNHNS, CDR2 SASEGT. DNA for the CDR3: TGTGCCAGCAGATCAGGGTTACACTATGGCTACACCTTC. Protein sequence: CASRSGLHYGYTF.

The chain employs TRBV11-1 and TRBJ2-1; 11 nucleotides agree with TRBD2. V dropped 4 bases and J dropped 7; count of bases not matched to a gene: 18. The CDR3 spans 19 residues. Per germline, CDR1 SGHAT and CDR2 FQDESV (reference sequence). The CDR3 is CASSSERHPSGRFGNEQFF. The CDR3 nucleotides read TGTGCCAGCAGCTCCGAGAGACACCCTAGCGGGAGGTTCGGGAATGAGCAGTTCTTC.

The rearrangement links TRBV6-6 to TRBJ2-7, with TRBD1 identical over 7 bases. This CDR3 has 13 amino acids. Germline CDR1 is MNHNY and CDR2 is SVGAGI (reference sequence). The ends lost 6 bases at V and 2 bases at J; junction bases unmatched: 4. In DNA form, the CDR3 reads TGTGCCAGCAGATCCGACAGGGCCTACGAGCAGTACTTC. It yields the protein CASRSDRAYEQYF.

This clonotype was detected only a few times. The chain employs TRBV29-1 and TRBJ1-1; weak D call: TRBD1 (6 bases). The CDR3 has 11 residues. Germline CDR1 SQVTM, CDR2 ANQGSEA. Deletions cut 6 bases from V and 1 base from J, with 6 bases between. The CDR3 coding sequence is TGCAGCGTGGACAGGAACACTGAAGCTTTCTTT. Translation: CSVDRNTEAFF. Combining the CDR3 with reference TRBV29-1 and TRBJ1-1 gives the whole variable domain SAVISQKPSRDICQRGTSLTIQCQVDSQVTMMFWYRQQPGQSLTLIATANQGSEATYESGFVIDKFPISRPNLTFSTLTVSNMSPEDSSIYLCSVDRNTEAFFGQGTRLTVV.

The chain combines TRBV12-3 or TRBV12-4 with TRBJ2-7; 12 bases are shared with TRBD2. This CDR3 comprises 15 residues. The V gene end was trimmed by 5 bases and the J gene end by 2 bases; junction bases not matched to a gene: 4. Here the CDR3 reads CASSPSGRAPYEQYF. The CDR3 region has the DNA TGTGCCAGCAGTCCTAGCGGGAGGGCCCCCTACGAGCAGTACTTC.

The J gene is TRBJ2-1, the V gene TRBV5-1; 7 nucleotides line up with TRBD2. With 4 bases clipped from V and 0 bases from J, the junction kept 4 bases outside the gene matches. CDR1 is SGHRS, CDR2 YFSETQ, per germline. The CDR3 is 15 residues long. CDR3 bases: TGCGCCAGCAGCCGGACTAGTTTCTCCTACAATGAGCAGTTCTTC. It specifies CASSRTSFSYNEQFF.

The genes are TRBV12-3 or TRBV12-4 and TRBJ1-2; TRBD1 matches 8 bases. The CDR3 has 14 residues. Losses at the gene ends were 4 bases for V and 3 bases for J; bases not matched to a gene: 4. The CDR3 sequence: CASSSWDRYYGYTF. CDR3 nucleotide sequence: TGTGCCAGCAGTTCCTGGGACAGGTACTATGGCTACACCTTC.

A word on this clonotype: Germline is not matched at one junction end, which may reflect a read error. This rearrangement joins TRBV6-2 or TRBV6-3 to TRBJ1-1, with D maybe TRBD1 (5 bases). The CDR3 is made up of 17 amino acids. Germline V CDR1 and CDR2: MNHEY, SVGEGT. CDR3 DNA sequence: TGTGCCAGCAGTTACGGCGTACTTCCCGGGACGAACACTGAAGCTTTATTT. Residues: CASSYGVLPGTNTEALF.

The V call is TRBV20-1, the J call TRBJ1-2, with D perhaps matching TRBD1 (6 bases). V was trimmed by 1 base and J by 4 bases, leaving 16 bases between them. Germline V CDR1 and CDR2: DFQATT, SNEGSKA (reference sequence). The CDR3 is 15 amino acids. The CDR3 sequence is CSARALAGDTYGYTF. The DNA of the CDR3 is TGCAGTGCTAGAGCACTGGCAGGGGATACCTATGGCTACACCTTC.

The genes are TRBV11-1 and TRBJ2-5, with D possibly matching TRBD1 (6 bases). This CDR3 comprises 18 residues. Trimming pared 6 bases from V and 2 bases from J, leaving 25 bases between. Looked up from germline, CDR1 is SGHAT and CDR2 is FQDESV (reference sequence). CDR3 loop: CASRQQGRQSSKQETQYF. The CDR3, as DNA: TGTGCCAGCAGGCAACAGGGAAGGCAATCCTCCAAGCAAGAGACCCAGTACTTC. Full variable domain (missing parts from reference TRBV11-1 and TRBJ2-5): EAEVAQSPRYKITEKSQAVAFWCDPISGHATLYWYRQILGQGPELLVQFQDESVVDDSQLPKDRFSAERLKGVDSTLKIQPAELGDSAMYLCASRQQGRQSSKQETQYFGPGTRLLVL.

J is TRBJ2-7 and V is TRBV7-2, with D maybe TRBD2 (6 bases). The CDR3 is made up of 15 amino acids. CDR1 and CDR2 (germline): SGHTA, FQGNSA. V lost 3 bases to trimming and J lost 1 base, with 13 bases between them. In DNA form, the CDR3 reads TGTGCCAGCAGCTTTTGGGGGGTTCGATCCTACGAGCAGTACTTC. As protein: CASSFWGVRSYEQYF.

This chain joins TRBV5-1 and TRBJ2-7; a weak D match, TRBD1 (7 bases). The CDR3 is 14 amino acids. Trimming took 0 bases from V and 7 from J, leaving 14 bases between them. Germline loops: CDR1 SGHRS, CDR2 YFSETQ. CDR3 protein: CASSLAGRGREQYF. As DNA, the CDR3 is TGCGCCAGCAGCTTGGCCGGCAGGGGGAGGGAGCAGTACTTC.

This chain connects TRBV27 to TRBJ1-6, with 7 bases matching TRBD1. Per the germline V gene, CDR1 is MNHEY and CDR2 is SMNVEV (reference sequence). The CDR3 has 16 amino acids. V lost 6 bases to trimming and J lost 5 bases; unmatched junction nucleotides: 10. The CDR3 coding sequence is TGTGCCAGCAGGATACAGGGGTTTTCGCATAATTCACCCCTCCACTTT. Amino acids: CASRIQGFSHNSPLHF.

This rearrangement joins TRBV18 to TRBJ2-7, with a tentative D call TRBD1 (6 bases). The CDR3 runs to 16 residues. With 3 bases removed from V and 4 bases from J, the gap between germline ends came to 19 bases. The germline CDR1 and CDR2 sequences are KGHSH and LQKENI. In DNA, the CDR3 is TGTGCCAGCTCACCCCAGACCGGGACATTTTTTTACGAGCAGTACTTC. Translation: CASSPQTGTFFYEQYF.

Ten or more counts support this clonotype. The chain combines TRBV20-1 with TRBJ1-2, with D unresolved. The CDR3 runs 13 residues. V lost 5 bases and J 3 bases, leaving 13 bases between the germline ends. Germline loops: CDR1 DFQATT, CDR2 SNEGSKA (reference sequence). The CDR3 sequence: CSAPRADDYGYTF. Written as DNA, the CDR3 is TGCAGTGCTCCCCGGGCCGACGACTATGGCTACACCTTC.

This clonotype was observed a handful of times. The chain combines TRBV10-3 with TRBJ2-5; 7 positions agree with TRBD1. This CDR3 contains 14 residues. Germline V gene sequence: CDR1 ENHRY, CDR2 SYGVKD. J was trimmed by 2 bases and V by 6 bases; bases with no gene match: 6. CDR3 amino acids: CAISRDSLQETQYF. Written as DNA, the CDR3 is TGTGCCATCAGCCGGGACAGCCTACAAGAGACCCAGTACTTC.